The 20 T cell receptor beta chains reported below all come from one sample, sequenced in a study of tumor and adjacent non-tumor tissue in lung cancer. TCRbeta libraries were built with three rounds of nested PCR, modified from ARM-PCR. In TCRdb, the multiplex PCR reads were re-called with MiXCR into one record per CDR3 protein. The table has some 51,000 distinct CDR3 sequences, 55% to 65% seen once; the top ten hold over 25%. No cell sorting was done before RNA was extracted from the tissue. More than 3 cm separated this lung sample from the edge of the tumor. Material: distant non-tumor lung tissue. The receptors come from a woman aged 65 to 85 with non-small cell lung cancer.

Concerning this clonotype: A junction end diverges from the germline sequence, so it may reflect a read error. The rearrangement links TRBV10-3 to TRBJ2-3; perhaps D is TRBD1 or TRBD2 (6 bases each). Germline CDR1 and CDR2: ENHRY and SYGVKD. The CDR3 consists of 17 residues. The CDR3 region has the DNA TGTGCCATCAGCATGCACAATACAGGGACTCTCACAGATACACAGTATTTT. Translated: CAISMHNTGTLTDTQYF.

Remarks on this clonotype: A much larger clone differs from this one at a single base, so this may be a read error. The chain employs TRBV5-1 and TRBJ2-3; D is undetermined. In germline, CDR1 is SGHRS, CDR2 YFSETQ. The CDR3 length is 14 residues. The CDR3 spells CASSLENPEDMQYF. CDR3 nucleotide sequence: TGCGCCAGCAGCTTGGAAAACCCCGAGGATATGCAGTATTTT.

This chain links TRBV6-9 with TRBJ2-5; tentatively, D is TRBD2 (7 bases). The CDR3 sequence is 16 residues long. CDR1 is MNHGY, CDR2 SVAAGI, per germline. CDR3 loop: CAISYSLGEGEEMQYF. In DNA form, the CDR3 reads TGTGCTATCAGTTACTCGCTTGGGGAGGGGGAAGAGATGCAGTACTTC.

As to this clonotype: The CDR3 does not end in the conserved phenylalanine or tryptophan, so this is likely a read error. The DNA is left out, because the CDR3 cannot be placed on it with certainty; the CDR3 is given as TCRdb lists it. The CDR3 region is CASTPGFDNSPLNY. The chain is built from TRBV6-5 and TRBJ1-6; no DNA check was done on the table's D call, TRBD1. Both ends counted, the CDR3 spans 14 residues. Germline lookup yields CDR1 MNHEY and CDR2 SVGAGI.

This rearrangement joins TRBV29-1 to TRBJ1-6; perhaps TRBD1 as D (6 bases). The germline V gene encodes CDR1 SQVTM and CDR2 ANQGSEA. The V end lost 0 bases, the J end lost 9 bases, and 12 bases lay between the germline ends. The CDR3 totals 14 residues. In DNA form, the CDR3 reads TGCAGCGTTGAAGAACGGGGGCTGGGTTCACCCCTCCACTTT. This translates into CSVEERGLGSPLHF.

V is TRBV10-2 and J is TRBJ2-4, with 8 bases matching TRBD2. This CDR3 has 16 residues. Germline loops: CDR1 WSHSY, CDR2 SAAADI. V trimming: 7 bases; J trimming: 3 bases; junction bases outside the gene matches: 11. CDR3 sequence reads: CASNDELAVHKNIQYF. The DNA of the CDR3 is TGCGCCAGCAATGATGAACTAGCGGTGCACAAAAACATTCAGTACTTC.

About this clonotype itself: One junction end does not reproduce the germline sequence, and a read error may be involved. The chain employs TRBV29-1 and TRBJ2-3, with a weak D call TRBD2 (6 bases). Per the germline V gene, CDR1 is SQVTM and CDR2 is ANQGSEA. This CDR3 has 15 residues. The CDR3 is CSVEGSGGNTYTQYF. The CDR3 DNA is TGCAGCGTTGAGGGTTCTGGCGGGAATACATATACTCAGTATTTT.

This clonotype was detected ten times or more. The V call is TRBV5-6, the J call TRBJ2-7; D not resolved. Trimming removed 3 bases at V and 7 bases at J, with 8 bases between. Per the germline V gene, CDR1 is SGHDT and CDR2 is YYEEEE. The CDR3 runs 11 residues. CDR3 protein: CASSSRREQYF. In DNA form, the CDR3 reads TGTGCCAGCAGCTCCCGTAGGGAGCAGTACTTC.

Many counts were recorded for this clonotype. V and J are TRBV5-1 and TRBJ1-1; no clear D gene. Looked up from germline, CDR1 is SGHRS and CDR2 is YFSETQ. V was cut by 0 bases and J by 6 bases, with 9 bases left in between. This CDR3 comprises 13 residues. As DNA, the CDR3 is TGCGCCAGCAGCTTGGCGTTCCGGGCTGAAGCTTTCTTT. This translates into CASSLAFRAEAFF.

As for this clonotype: A much larger clone lies one base from this, so it may be a read error. The rearrangement links TRBV20-1 to TRBJ1-5; D gene ambiguous. In germline, CDR1 is DFQATT, CDR2 SNEGSKA (reference sequence). V was cut by 7 bases and J by 9 bases, with 19 bases left in between. The CDR3 is made up of 13 amino acids. CDR3: CSVNRPGEGPQHF. CDR3 nucleotide sequence: TGCAGTGTTAACCGGCCAGGCGAAGGGCCCCAGCATTTT.

This clonotype was seen repeatedly, ten times or more. The chain has TRBV5-1 and TRBJ2-2; D might be TRBD1 (6 bases). This CDR3 has 13 residues. Looked up from germline, CDR1 is SGHRS and CDR2 is YFSETQ. V lost 2 bases and J 4 bases, leaving 6 bases between the germline ends. CDR3 sequence (DNA): TGCGCCAGCAGCTTACAGGGCACCGGGGAGCTGTTTTTT. Translating it yields CASSLQGTGELFF. Complete variable domain (other parts from reference TRBV5-1 and TRBJ2-2): KAGVTQTPRYLIKTRGQQVTLSCSPISGHRSVSWYQQTPGQGLQFLFEYFSETQRNKGNFPGRFSGRQFSNSRSEMNVSTLELGDSALYLCASSLQGTGELFFGEGSRLTVL.

The chain is built from TRBV5-1 and TRBJ1-5; TRBD1 matches at 7 bases. The CDR3 spans 14 residues. Unmatched junction bases numbered 12, after V lost 6 bases and J lost 9 bases. CDR1 is SGHRS, CDR2 YFSETQ, per germline. The CDR3 protein is CASIIGTDYRPQHF. The CDR3 coding sequence is TGCGCCAGCATCATAGGGACAGACTATCGGCCCCAGCATTTT.

On this clonotype itself: A much larger clonotype is one base distant, so this may be a read error. The chain links TRBV24-1 to TRBJ2-3; 10 bases are shared with TRBD1. The V gene's germline CDR1 is KGHDR and CDR2 SFDVKD. The CDR3 runs 16 residues. The J segment lost 3 bases and the V segment lost 5 bases, leaving 7 bases of the junction unmatched. CDR3 protein: CATSASLDRGTDTQYF. The CDR3 nucleotides read TGTGCCACCAGTGCCTCCTTGGACAGGGGGACAGATACGCAGTATTTT.

The chain couples TRBV5-1 to TRBJ2-7; 7 positions agree with TRBD1. This CDR3 has 14 amino acids. The J segment lost 4 bases and the V segment lost 0 bases, leaving 4 bases of the junction unmatched. CDR1 and CDR2 from the germline V gene are SGHRS and YFSETQ. The CDR3 coding sequence is TGCGCCAGCAGCTTGGAGGGGGCGGTTTACGAGCAGTACTTC. Its translation: CASSLEGAVYEQYF. The whole variable domain, remainder taken from reference TRBV5-1 and TRBJ2-7, is KAGVTQTPRYLIKTRGQQVTLSCSPISGHRSVSWYQQTPGQGLQFLFEYFSETQRNKGNFPGRFSGRQFSNSRSEMNVSTLELGDSALYLCASSLEGAVYEQYFGPGTRLTVT.

The chain employs TRBV7-8 and TRBJ2-3, with a weak D call TRBD2 (6 bases). The CDR3 length is 17 residues. Germline CDR1 SGHVS, CDR2 FQNEAQ. The CDR3 reads CTSSLRELAASTDTQYF. The CDR3, as DNA: TGTACAAGCAGCTTACGGGAGTTAGCGGCTAGCACAGATACGCAGTATTTT.

The chain uses TRBV12-3 or TRBV12-4 and TRBJ1-1; D perhaps matches TRBD1 (6 bases). V was trimmed by 3 bases and J by 0 bases, leaving 8 bases between them. The CDR3 contains 14 residues. Written as DNA, the CDR3 is TGTGCCAGCAGTTTTAACAGGGTGAACACTGAAGCTTTCTTT. This translates into CASSFNRVNTEAFF.

The table lists this clonotype with a few counts. The chain is built from TRBV20-1 and TRBJ2-3; D is unclear. Trimming pared 6 bases from V and 3 bases from J, leaving 16 bases between. The CDR3 sequence is 14 residues long. Germline V gives CDR1 DFQATT, CDR2 SNEGSKA (reference sequence). CDR3 bases: TGCAGTGCGCTCACTACCGCGAGGACAGATACGCAGTATTTT. Amino acid sequence: CSALTTARTDTQYF.

As concerns this clonotype: The CDR3 end shows no conserved phenylalanine or tryptophan, and so a read error is likely. It is unclear where the CDR3 begins or ends on the DNA, so no DNA is shown, and the CDR3 is as TCRdb lists it. The chain uses TRBV6-5 and TRBJ2-7; TRBD1, the table's D call, was not compared with the DNA. Germline V gene lookup returns CDR1 MNHEY and CDR2 SVGAGI. The CDR3 is made up of 17 amino acids, end residues included. CDR3 residues: CASRPTGVASSGYEQYI.

Of note for this clonotype: Given a much more abundant clone one base away, this may be a read error. The chain employs TRBV28 and TRBJ2-7; D is uncertain. Deletions cut 3 bases from V and 5 bases from J, with 8 bases between. Germline V lookup: CDR1 MDHEN, CDR2 SYDVKM. The CDR3 length is 12 residues. CDR3 sequence (DNA): TGTGCCAGCAGTTTCCGCGTCCACGAGCAGTACTTC. This encodes CASSFRVHEQYF.

This sequence joins TRBV28 and TRBJ2-3, with TRBD2 matching over 12 bases. Germline assignment: CDR1 MDHEN and CDR2 SYDVKM. Losses at the gene ends were 5 bases for V and 0 bases for J; bases not matched to a gene: 15. CDR3 length: 20 amino acids. CDR3 bases: TGTGCCAGCAGTACTCTGACTAGCGGGAGAGACTTTGCTAGCACAGATACGCAGTATTTT. Encoded protein: CASSTLTSGRDFASTDTQYF.